This TCR beta chain was captured in a study of beta chain features in type 1 diabetes. As every portion of the isolated RNA was reverse transcribed, the sequencing read expressed TCRB transcripts. Approximately 3.6 million reads per sample on average were obtained from naive, central memory and regulatory T cell samples. Using immunoSEQ multiplex PCR, the repertoire was profiled, and TCRdb retains in-frame clones only, with some absent. The repertoire includes about 350,000 clones, around 20% of them detected once, and approximately 0.046% sits in the top ten. This clone has only a few counts. Its antigen is still unknown. Within the sample, other DNA sequences also encode this same CDR3. CD45RO/CCR7/CD25/CD127/CD95/CD27 separated CD4+ naive, central memory, regulatory and stem cell-like memory cells by sorting. Germline V gene sequence: CDR1 SGHRS, CDR2 YFSETQ. V dropped 4 bases and J dropped 2; count of bases not matched to a gene: 1. The CDR3 has 13 residues.

Points from the study as a whole: The analysis here could not establish whether HLA type shapes TCRB rearrangement. In all four CD4+ subsets, TCRB CDR3 length was significantly, moderately reduced in type 1 diabetes.

The gene calls are TRBV5-1 and TRBJ2-7; TRBD2 matches at 9 bases. The clonotype was recovered from a woman aged 18-29 years in good health. Sequencing was performed on naive CD4+ T cells from blood. DNA for the CDR3: TGCGCCAGCAGCCTAGCGGGGACCTACGAGCAGTACTTC. Encoded protein: CASSLAGTYEQYF.